A single sample is the source of the 25 T cell receptor beta chains below, sequenced in a study of cytomegalovirus exposure and HLA in healthy donors. The PCR employed 60 Vbeta primers together with 13 Jbeta primers. The assay was immunoSEQ multiplex PCR, and TCRdb's table has in-frame clones only and misses some. The repertoire consists of roughly 150,000 clones, with more than 75% occurring once and the leading ten covering 0.9% to 1%. The sample comprised PBMCs. These receptors originate from a girl aged 2-15 years in good health and CMV-seropositive.

The chain recombines TRBV5-4 with TRBJ1-1; unclear D gene. Per the germline V gene, CDR1 is SGHNT and CDR2 is YYREEE (reference sequence). The CDR3 loop spans 12 amino acids. V lost 5 bases to trimming and J lost 1 base, with 6 bases between them. CDR3 residues: CASRSGNTEAFF. CDR3 DNA sequence: TGTGCCAGCAGGTCGGGGAACACTGAAGCTTTCTTT.

The chain employs TRBV2 and TRBJ2-1; 10 nucleotides match TRBD2. The CDR3 is 18 residues long. V shed 1 base and J 0 bases; nucleotides not matched to a gene: 6. Germline V CDR1 and CDR2: SNHLY, FYNNEI. The CDR3 region is CASSEERTSGSSYNEQFF. CDR3 DNA: TGTGCCAGCAGTGAAGAAAGGACTAGCGGAAGCTCCTACAATGAGCAGTTCTTC.

This clone has more than one count but fewer than ten. The genes are TRBV10-3 and TRBJ2-7; no definite D call. This CDR3 is 15 amino acids long. Trimming stripped 0 bases from V and 0 bases from J, with 9 bases between. Germline CDR1 is ENHRY and CDR2 is SYGVKD. This CDR3 reads CAISESSVGSYEQYF. In nucleotides, the CDR3 is TGTGCCATCAGTGAGTCGAGCGTAGGCTCCTACGAGCAGTACTTC.

The chain links TRBV29-1 to TRBJ1-1; no firm D call. V lost 6 bases, J lost 3 bases, and 14 bases lay in between. The CDR3 spans 13 residues. In germline, CDR1 is SQVTM, CDR2 ANQGSEA. The CDR3 is CSVGNDFHTEAFF. As DNA, the CDR3 is TGCAGCGTCGGAAATGACTTCCACACTGAAGCTTTCTTT.

The chain carries TRBV27 and TRBJ2-2; no definite D call. Trimming took off 3 bases at V and 6 bases at J, with 11 bases between the two ends. The length of the CDR3 is 14 residues. From germline, CDR1 is MNHEY and CDR2 SMNVEV (reference sequence). CDR3 DNA sequence: TGTGCCAGCAGTTTTCCGGGTCGCGCCGGGGAGCTGTTTTTT. This encodes CASSFPGRAGELFF.

In its sample, this clone was seen once. The gene calls are TRBV5-1 and TRBJ2-3; D is unresolved. The germline V gene encodes CDR1 SGHRS and CDR2 YFSETQ. The CDR3 has 12 residues. V was cut by 6 bases and J by 2 bases, with 7 bases left in between. CDR3 amino acids: CASKAVTDTQYF. DNA for the CDR3: TGCGCCAGCAAGGCGGTCACAGATACGCAGTATTTT.

The rearrangement links TRBV5-1 to TRBJ2-2; 9 bases map to TRBD2. The germline V gene encodes CDR1 SGHRS and CDR2 YFSETQ. The CDR3 loop spans 16 amino acids. V dropped 2 bases and J dropped 3; count of bases not matched to a gene: 5. CDR3 sequence reads: CASSFGAGGDTGELFF. The CDR3 DNA reads as TGCGCCAGCAGCTTTGGTGCGGGAGGGGACACCGGGGAGCTGTTTTTT.

This clone occurred once. The rearrangement links TRBV6-1 to TRBJ2-7, with D tentatively TRBD1 (7 bases). CDR3 length: 14 amino acids. From germline, CDR1 is MNHNS and CDR2 SASEGT. V was trimmed by 10 bases and J by 4 bases, leaving 20 bases between them. The DNA of the CDR3 is TGTGCCACCGGCGGGGACAGCGACCTTTACGAGCAGTACTTC. It codes for CATGGDSDLYEQYF.

For the CDR3, the DNA is TGTGCCAGCAGCCCCGAGCTAGGGGCGCTACACGAGCAGTACTTC. It is translated as CASSPELGALHEQYF. V is TRBV7-9 and J is TRBJ2-7; D is perhaps TRBD1 (5 bases). Germline CDR1 and CDR2: SEHNR and FQNEAQ (reference sequence). The CDR3 is 15 residues long. V shed 5 bases and J shed 5 bases, with 19 bases lying between them.

On this clone: The sample holds other DNA sequences that translate to the same CDR3. This chain uses TRBV5-1 with TRBJ1-5, with D unclear. The CDR3 sequence is 14 residues long. CDR1 and CDR2 (germline): SGHRS, YFSETQ. The ends were cut back, 0 bases at V and 6 bases at J, with 10 bases in the middle. The CDR3 loop is CASSLGTGVQPQHF. The CDR3 DNA sequence: TGCGCCAGCAGCTTGGGGACGGGAGTTCAGCCCCAGCATTTT.

The rearrangement uses TRBV5-1 and TRBJ2-1, with 10 bases fitting TRBD2. CDR3 length: 19 residues. The germline V gene encodes CDR1 SGHRS and CDR2 YFSETQ. Losses at the gene ends were 1 base for V and 1 base for J; bases not matched to a gene: 11. The CDR3 DNA reads TGCGCCAGCAGCTTGCGTCCCAGCGGGAGGGCCAGGTCCTACAATGAGCAGTTCTTC. Residues: CASSLRPSGRARSYNEQFF.

The rearrangement uses TRBV10-3 and TRBJ2-7; 7 bases fit TRBD1. The CDR3 contains 14 residues. Germline-derived CDR1 and CDR2 are ENHRY and SYGVKD. V was pared by 7 bases and J by 3 bases, with 9 bases of the junction left unmatched. The CDR3 nucleotides are TGTGCCATCACCGATTGGGACAGAGACTACGAGCAGTACTTC. Its translation is CAITDWDRDYEQYF.

The V and J genes are TRBV28 and TRBJ2-5, with TRBD1 matching 7 bases. The germline CDR1 and CDR2 sequences are MDHEN and SYDVKM. This CDR3 comprises 13 residues. The V segment lost 4 bases and the J segment 7 bases; nucleotides outside the gene matches: 6. CDR3 DNA: TGTGCCAGCAGTTCGACAGGGTTGGGGACCCAGTACTTC. It is translated as CASSSTGLGTQYF.

The rearrangement joins TRBV28 to TRBJ2-5; D not certain. The CDR3 is 12 residues long. Germline-derived CDR1 and CDR2 are MDHEN and SYDVKM. Deletions cut 3 bases from V and 4 bases from J, with 6 bases between. The CDR3 coding sequence is TGTGCCAGCAGTTTTTTCGGAGAGACCCAGTACTTC. As protein: CASSFFGETQYF.

The table lists this clone with a few counts. J is TRBJ1-2 and V is TRBV6-1; TRBD1 matches at 7 bases. The CDR3 has 12 amino acids. The V and J ends lost 4 bases and 8 bases, in that order; junction bases with no gene match: 4. Germline V gene data show CDR1 as MNHNS and CDR2 as SASEGT. CDR3 region: CASSAGGRGYTF. In nucleotides, the CDR3 is TGTGCCAGCAGTGCAGGGGGTCGCGGCTACACCTTC.

The J gene is TRBJ2-3, the V gene TRBV7-9; no clear D. There are 19 residues in the CDR3. Germline assignment: CDR1 SEHNR and CDR2 FQNEAQ (reference sequence). With 5 bases removed from V and 0 bases from J, the gap between germline ends came to 24 bases. The CDR3 region is CASSLPSVTMQSSTDTQYF. CDR3 nucleotide sequence: TGTGCCAGCAGCCTCCCAAGCGTAACGATGCAATCTAGCACAGATACGCAGTATTTT.

This clone was seen a handful of times. The rearrangement links TRBV2 to TRBJ2-3; 7 positions agree with TRBD2. The junction had 9 bases not matched to a gene; V was cut back by 4 bases and J by 5 bases. Germline-derived CDR1 and CDR2 are SNHLY and FYNNEI. The CDR3 sequence is 15 residues long. The CDR3: CASSVLAGAGDTQYF. The CDR3 DNA sequence: TGTGCCAGCAGTGTTTTGGCGGGAGCGGGAGATACGCAGTATTTT.

This clone has a handful of counts. The chain is built from TRBV5-1 and TRBJ1-4; 8 positions agree with TRBD1. CDR1 and CDR2 from the germline V gene are SGHRS and YFSETQ. V trimming: 3 bases; J trimming: 7 bases; junction bases outside the gene matches: 8. CDR3 length: 15 residues. The CDR3 coding sequence is TGCGCCAGCAGCTGGGGGCAGGGGGCGGGTGAAAAACTGTTTTTT. Translation gives CASSWGQGAGEKLFF. The full variable domain, its missing parts supplied by reference TRBV5-1 and TRBJ1-4, is KAGVTQTPRYLIKTRGQQVTLSCSPISGHRSVSWYQQTPGQGLQFLFEYFSETQRNKGNFPGRFSGRQFSNSRSEMNVSTLELGDSALYLCASSWGQGAGEKLFFGSGTQLSVL.

The chain links TRBV11-2 to TRBJ1-4; no firm D call. The V gene lost 3 bases and the J gene lost 10 bases, with 24 bases spanning the gap. Per germline, CDR1 SGHAT and CDR2 FQNNGV. The CDR3 length is 17 residues. CDR3: CASSFEVSGTVFGKLFF. CDR3 in DNA: TGTGCCAGCAGCTTCGAGGTCTCCGGCACGGTATTTGGAAAACTGTTTTTT.

The chain carries TRBV10-3 and TRBJ1-3, with TRBD1 matching 9 bases. The V and J ends lost 10 bases and 4 bases, in that order; junction bases with no gene match: 8. This CDR3 has 14 residues. CDR1 is ENHRY, CDR2 SYGVKD, per germline. CDR3 sequence (DNA): TGTGCCACCGCACAGGGGGCGTCGGGAAACACCATATATTTT. This translates into CATAQGASGNTIYF.

J is TRBJ1-2 and V is TRBV29-1; 10 bases align to TRBD1. V was pared by 4 bases and J by 8 bases, with 10 bases of the junction left unmatched. The germline gives CDR1 SQVTM, CDR2 ANQGSEA. The CDR3 consists of 14 residues. CDR3 region: CSVAPGTGVRGYTF. The CDR3 DNA follows: TGCAGCGTTGCCCCCGGGACAGGGGTTAGGGGCTACACCTTC.

The chain recombines TRBV30 with TRBJ1-6; 8 bases align to TRBD1. CDR1 GTSNPN and CDR2 SVGIG come from the germline V gene (reference sequence). There are 14 residues in the CDR3. The V and J ends lost 4 bases and 8 bases, in that order; junction bases with no gene match: 7. The chain's CDR3 is CAWIEGTGHSPLHF. As DNA, the CDR3 is TGTGCCTGGATCGAAGGGACAGGCCATTCACCCCTCCACTTT.

The chain uses TRBV2 and TRBJ2-7; D perhaps matches TRBD2 (5 bases). CDR1 is SNHLY, CDR2 FYNNEI, per germline. V was clipped by 7 bases and J by 10 bases, with 23 bases between them. This CDR3 spans 14 amino acids. The CDR3: CASTPRRGNTGQYF. The DNA for the CDR3 is TGTGCCAGCACCCCTCGGAGAGGGAATACCGGCCAGTACTTC.

The chain couples TRBV4-1 to TRBJ2-6; possible D gene TRBD1, 6 bases. Deletions cut 2 bases from V and 0 bases from J, with 8 bases between. The germline CDR1 and CDR2 sequences are MGHRA and YSYEKL. This CDR3 region has 16 residues. CDR3 coding DNA: TGCGCCAGCAGCCAAAGAGGGGGCTCTGGGGCCAACGTCCTGACTTTC. Its protein is CASSQRGGSGANVLTF.

The chain combines TRBV2 with TRBJ2-6; D possibly corresponds to TRBD2 (6 bases). Per the germline V gene, CDR1 is SNHLY and CDR2 is FYNNEI. Deletions cut 11 bases from V and 0 bases from J, with 32 bases between. The CDR3 sequence is 21 residues long. CDR3 nucleotides: TGTGCCGGACTAAGGGGTTCGGTTCGGGCCCTACCCACCTCTGGGGCCAACGTCCTGACTTTC. It is translated as CAGLRGSVRALPTSGANVLTF.